This T cell receptor beta chain was profiled in a study of spatial heterogeneity in lung cancer. Study in general: Sequences of the beta chain were consistently detected in greater numbers than alpha-chain sequences. Overall study results and limits: Regional and ubiquitous nonsynonymous mutations were tracked by counts of regional and ubiquitous expanded TCRs, respectively. Within tumors, counts of expanded alpha and beta TCRs tracked tumor mutation counts.

The CDR3 has 16 residues. Germline V gives CDR1 MNHNY, CDR2 SVGAGI (reference sequence). Trimming took 0 bases from V and 9 from J; bases not matched to a gene: 13. Described time point: sample taken at primary tumor resection. The donor group consisted of under 95 patients who had untreated, early-stage non-small cell lung cancer. Whole RNA came from tumor, nontumor lung or frozen PBMC and was sequenced without being sorted. One entry per CDR3 protein, called by TCRdb with MiXCR from the 5' RACE reads. In the table there are more than 550 distinct CDR3 sequences, about an eighth of which are singletons. Concerning this clonotype itself: Its antigen is not identified. The size of this beta chain means little, since it is a stray read in a library made for alpha chains.

The chain joins TRBV6-6 to TRBJ2-5, with 7 bases fitting TRBD1. The clonotype was recovered from a female donor with early-stage non-small cell lung cancer. The sequenced sample was lung tumor tissue, obtained at surgery. The CDR3 is CASSYSVGDSGGAQYF. CDR3 DNA sequence: TGTGCCAGCAGTTACTCAGTTGGGGACAGTGGGGGTGCCCAGTACTTC.